This TCR beta chain stems from a study of cytomegalovirus exposure and HLA in healthy donors. Study-wide points: According to the study, 150 to 200 TCR beta chains were cytomegalovirus-associated.

About this clone itself: The antigen remains unidentified.

PCR employed 60 Vbeta and 13 Jbeta primers. Only in-frame clones appear in the TCRdb table, and some are missing; sequencing was by immunoSEQ multiplex PCR. The data contain about 150,000 clones, 85% of them seen just once; the ten biggest clones take up 1%. Source material: PBMCs. The sequence derives from a boy aged 2 to 10 in good health and CMV-seronegative.

The CDR3 protein is CASTTGQNTIYF. For the CDR3, the DNA is TGTGCCAGCACCACGGGACAGAACACCATATATTTT. This chain connects TRBV28 to TRBJ1-3; 7 nucleotides agree with TRBD1. CDR1 and CDR2 (germline): MDHEN, SYDVKM. Trimming at V came to 7 bases and at J to 7 bases, leaving 4 bases not matched to a gene. This CDR3 comprises 12 residues.